The sequence of this T cell receptor beta chain was determined in a study of cytomegalovirus exposure and HLA in healthy donors. Points from the study as a whole: Cytomegalovirus-associated status was assigned to 150 to 200 TCR beta chains. Rare sequences made up most TCRs, while some public TCRs were found in many donors.

This clone was seen more than once but under ten times. Its antigen is as yet unknown. Vbeta (60) and Jbeta (13) primers were used in the PCR. The method was immunoSEQ multiplex PCR; TCRdb's version includes in-frame clones alone and lacks a portion of them. The sample lists around 140,000 clones; more than 75% were seen once. This CDR3 contains 15 residues. V gave up 7 bases and J gave up 7 bases; unmatched junction bases: 11. Looked up from germline, CDR1 is MDHEN and CDR2 is SYDVKM. The J gene is TRBJ2-2, the V gene TRBV28; TRBD2 agrees at 8 bases. Sequencing used PBMCs. The receptor comes from a man aged 40-49 years in good health and CMV-seronegative. The CDR3 is CASNESERGNGELFF. CDR3 DNA sequence: TGTGCCAGCAACGAATCAGAGCGGGGGAACGGGGAGCTGTTTTTT.